These 12 T cell receptor beta chains originate from one sample sequenced in a study of CD8 T cells in ankylosing spondylitis. General observations from the study: Characteristic of ankylosing spondylitis blood, it appeared, was a TCR beta motif comprising several highly homologous variants.

Using its own MiXCR run on the 5' RACE reads, TCRdb lists one record per CDR3 protein. Among 220,000 or so distinct CDR3 sequences listed, approximately 20% were seen once. These receptors have no known antigen. Sequences were obtained from blood, either unsorted or a sorted T cell fraction (not recorded which). The receptor set was obtained from a male donor with ankylosing spondylitis.

The chain combines TRBV5-1 with TRBJ1-4; D not certain. The V and J ends lost 7 bases and 0 bases respectively, with 13 bases between them. Germline values: CDR1 SGHRS, CDR2 YFSETQ. The CDR3 totals 15 residues. As DNA, the CDR3 is TGCGCCAGCCGAGACCAGGCTGCAACTAATGAAAAACTGTTTTTT. Its translation: CASRDQAATNEKLFF.

This clonotype was recorded at least ten times. The gene calls are TRBV29-1 and TRBJ2-1, with D perhaps matching TRBD1 (6 bases). Germline V gene lookup returns CDR1 SQVTM and CDR2 ANQGSEA. This CDR3 comprises 12 residues. Trimming removed 6 bases from V and 4 bases from J, with 10 bases in between. For the CDR3, the DNA is TGCAGCGTAAGACAGGATTACAATGAGCAGTTCTTC. It is translated as CSVRQDYNEQFF.

The table lists this clonotype with a few counts. The gene calls are TRBV5-1 and TRBJ1-1; D unresolved. The V and J ends lost 0 bases and 4 bases respectively, with 10 bases between them. The CDR3 length is 14 residues. Germline CDR1 and CDR2: SGHRS and YFSETQ. CDR3 bases: TGCGCCAGCAGCTTGGCGGGAAGTGGCACTGAAGCTTTCTTT. Residues: CASSLAGSGTEAFF.

This chain connects TRBV12-3 or TRBV12-4 to TRBJ2-7; the D is unclear. Trimming took 1 base from V and 5 from J, leaving 9 bases between them. This CDR3 spans 13 amino acids. The CDR3 protein is CASSLVWDHEQYF. Written as DNA, the CDR3 is TGTGCCAGCAGTTTAGTGTGGGATCACGAGCAGTACTTC.

This clonotype occurred a few times. This chain connects TRBV11-2 to TRBJ2-7; a possible D gene is TRBD2 (7 bases). Germline V gene lookup returns CDR1 SGHAT and CDR2 FQNNGV. The ends were cut back, 1 base at V and 2 bases at J, with 12 bases in the middle. The CDR3 contains 15 residues. In nucleotides, the CDR3 is TGTGCCAGCAGCTTAGGGGGAGGGGGGACCTACGAGCAGTACTTC. As protein: CASSLGGGGTYEQYF.

The CDR3 sequence is CASSLEEGMTEKLFF. As DNA, the CDR3 is TGTGCCAGCAGCTTGGAGGAGGGGATGACTGAAAAACTGTTTTTT. The chain joins TRBV5-6 to TRBJ1-4, with D tentatively TRBD1 (5 bases). In germline, CDR1 is SGHDT, CDR2 YYEEEE. The CDR3 extends over 15 amino acids. The V end lost 0 bases, the J end lost 7 bases, and 13 bases lay between the germline ends.

This clonotype was observed a handful of times. J is TRBJ1-5 and V is TRBV24-1; no clear D. V was pared by 5 bases and J by 13 bases, with 14 bases between. CDR3 length: 12 amino acids. Germline CDR1 is KGHDR and CDR2 is SFDVKD. CDR3 bases: TGTGCCACCAGTGGCTACAGTTTCCTACAGCATTTT. This gives the protein CATSGYSFLQHF.

This clonotype was observed a few times. V gene TRBV28 combines with J gene TRBJ2-1, with a tentative D call TRBD2 (7 bases). The germline V gene encodes CDR1 MDHEN and CDR2 SYDVKM. V was shortened by 5 bases and J by 8 bases, with 22 bases between the two germline ends. This CDR3 comprises 16 residues. The CDR3 reads CASSIAGTPTSDEQFF. The CDR3 region has the DNA TGTGCCAGCAGTATCGCCGGGACACCTACTAGCGATGAGCAGTTCTTC.

V and J are TRBV2 and TRBJ2-3; 9 positions match TRBD1. The CDR3 covers 17 residues. V shed 3 bases, J shed 2 bases, and the junction held 9 bases outside the gene matches. Per germline, CDR1 SNHLY and CDR2 FYNNEI. The CDR3 DNA follows: TGTGCCAGCAGTGAGGGACAGGGAGACCCAGACACAGATACGCAGTATTTT. Amino acid sequence: CASSEGQGDPDTDTQYF. The full variable domain, rest sourced from reference TRBV2 and TRBJ2-3, is EPEVTQTPSHQVTQMGQEVILRCVPISNHLYFYWYRQILGQKVEFLVSFYNNEISEKSEIFDDQFSVERPDGSNFTLKIRSTKLEDSAMYFCASSEGQGDPDTDTQYFGPGTRLTVL.

Only a few counts were recorded for this clonotype. The chain links TRBV15 to TRBJ1-1; maybe TRBD1 (5 bases). CDR1 is LNHNV, CDR2 YYDKDF, per germline (reference sequence). Trimming left V 5 bases short and J 1 base short, with 17 bases between. This CDR3 contains 16 residues. The CDR3 loop is CATSQGRDRENTEAFF. CDR3 DNA sequence: TGTGCCACCAGCCAGGGCAGGGATAGAGAGAACACTGAAGCTTTCTTT.

This clonotype was detected a few times. The genes are TRBV12-3 or TRBV12-4 and TRBJ2-5; 7 bases map to TRBD2. V was clipped by 6 bases and J by 2 bases; unmatched bases: 9. The CDR3 sequence is 15 residues long. The CDR3 sequence is CASSHRLAAQETQYF. The CDR3 region has the DNA TGTGCCAGCAGCCACCGCCTAGCGGCACAAGAGACCCAGTACTTC.

The V call is TRBV7-2, the J call TRBJ2-3; a weak D match, TRBD1 (7 bases). The CDR3 is 14 residues long. Per the germline V gene, CDR1 is SGHTA and CDR2 is FQGNSA. The V end lost 5 bases, the J end lost 6 bases, and 15 bases lay between the germline ends. Here the CDR3 reads CASSPRLGGDTQYF. Written as DNA, the CDR3 is TGTGCCAGCAGCCCACGACTAGGGGGCGATACGCAGTATTTT.